One and the same sample provided the 21 T cell receptor beta chains below, sequenced in a study of blood T cell repertoires in COVID-19. Clones were sequenced by immunoSEQ multiplex PCR, and TCRdb holds only the in-frame ones, with some missing. The sample has about 260,000 clones, 70% to 90% seen once; the top ten hold 3.5% to 5.5%. Specimen: peripheral blood. All receptors come from a man aged 60-69 years who had recovered from COVID-19.

The gene calls are TRBV6-5 and TRBJ1-1; a weak D match, TRBD1 (6 bases). Between the trimmed V and J ends, which lost 6 bases and 7 bases, there was a span of 18 bases. Per the germline V gene, CDR1 is MNHEY and CDR2 is SVGAGI. This CDR3 comprises 14 residues. The chain's CDR3 is CASSRGVSQGEAFF. The CDR3 nucleotides are TGTGCCAGCAGCCGGGGAGTATCACAGGGTGAAGCTTTCTTT.

The V call is TRBV19, the J call TRBJ2-1; no reliable D call. Trimming removed 8 bases at V and 0 bases at J, with 8 bases between. This CDR3 contains 13 residues. Germline V gives CDR1 LNHDA, CDR2 SQIVND (reference sequence). CDR3 DNA: TGTGCCAGTCGCAGGAACTCCTACAATGAGCAGTTCTTC. It translates to CASRRNSYNEQFF.

The V call is TRBV2, the J call TRBJ2-2; possibly TRBD2 for D (6 bases). The germline V and J ends were trimmed by 11 bases and 9 bases, with 16 bases remaining between them. The CDR3 contains 12 residues. CDR1 SNHLY and CDR2 FYNNEI come from the germline V gene. The CDR3 sequence: CAARGDLRELFF. CDR3 nucleotide sequence: TGTGCCGCGCGGGGCGACCTCCGGGAGCTGTTTTTT.

This chain uses TRBV2 with TRBJ1-2; possibly TRBD1 for D (6 bases). With 6 bases removed from V and 3 bases from J, the gap between germline ends came to 17 bases. From germline, CDR1 is SNHLY and CDR2 FYNNEI. The CDR3 is 15 residues long. DNA for the CDR3: TGTGCCAGCAGAACCCCCCCTCCAGGGGACTATGGCTACACCTTC. Translation gives CASRTPPPGDYGYTF.

The CDR3 region has the DNA TGTGCCAGCGGAGGTCGGGGGGGCTGGAACACCGGGGAGCTGTTTTTT. As protein: CASGGRGGWNTGELFF. The gene calls are TRBV7-7 and TRBJ2-2; 8 bases are shared with TRBD2. This CDR3 is 16 amino acids long. Trimming cost V 8 bases and J 1 base; bases outside gene matches: 9. Germline values: CDR1 SSHAT, CDR2 FNYEAQ (reference sequence).

This clone appeared many times. The chain is built from TRBV20-1 and TRBJ2-1; D gene unclear. The CDR3 runs to 11 residues. Germline CDR1 DFQATT, CDR2 SNEGSKA (reference sequence). Trimming took off 0 bases at V and 10 bases at J, with 7 bases between the two ends. The CDR3 here is CSARDVQEQFF. CDR3 in DNA: TGCAGTGCTAGAGATGTACAGGAGCAGTTCTTC.

This sequence joins TRBV10-2 and TRBJ1-2; 9 nucleotides align to TRBD1. This CDR3 has 13 residues. CDR1 and CDR2 (germline): WSHSY, SAAADI. The ends lost 7 bases at V and 7 bases at J; junction bases unmatched: 7. In DNA form, the CDR3 reads TGCGCCAGCACCCCCACAGGGGGCGGTGGCTACACCTTC. Its protein is CASTPTGGGGYTF.

J is TRBJ1-1 and V is TRBV6-6; D is unresolved. Germline-derived CDR1 and CDR2 are MNHNY and SVGAGI (reference sequence). Trimming left V 7 bases short and J 5 bases short, with 14 bases between. The CDR3 consists of 13 residues. This CDR3 is CASIKGGKTEAFF. CDR3 sequence (DNA): TGTGCCAGCATCAAGGGAGGGAAGACTGAAGCTTTCTTT.

V usage is TRBV19 and J usage is TRBJ2-5, with D perhaps TRBD2 (7 bases). The V gene's germline CDR1 is LNHDA and CDR2 SQIVND (reference sequence). The CDR3 runs to 15 residues. V gave up 8 bases and J gave up 0 bases, with 16 bases separating them. CDR3 amino acids: CASGLAGANQETQYF. The CDR3 bases are TGTGCCAGTGGGCTGGCGGGGGCTAACCAAGAGACCCAGTACTTC. Full variable domain (missing parts from reference TRBV19 and TRBJ2-5): DGGITQSPKYLFRKEGQNVTLSCEQNLNHDAMYWYRQDPGQGLRLIYYSQIVNDFQKGDIAEGYSVSREKKESFPLTVTSAQKNPTAFYLCASGLAGANQETQYFGPGTRLLVL.

Here the CDR3 DNA reads TGTGCCAGCAGCCCGGGACAGGCGGGGGCCAACGTCCTGACTTTC. Protein product: CASSPGQAGANVLTF. The chain recombines TRBV3-1 (or the pseudogene TRBV3-2) with TRBJ2-6; 8 bases line up with TRBD1. The V segment lost 4 bases and the J segment 4 bases; nucleotides outside the gene matches: 3. The CDR3 runs to 15 residues. Looked up from germline, CDR1 is LGHDT and CDR2 is YNNKEL (reference sequence).

Only a few counts were recorded for this clone. This chain links TRBV2 with TRBJ2-7; 8 nucleotides line up with TRBD1. In germline, CDR1 is SNHLY, CDR2 FYNNEI. Trimming removed 8 bases from V and 4 bases from J; junction bases left unmatched: 10. The CDR3 runs to 14 residues. This CDR3 is CASLQGVVVYEQYF. CDR3 bases: TGTGCCAGCCTACAGGGGGTAGTTGTTTACGAGCAGTACTTC. The entire variable domain, with the rest obtained from reference TRBV2 and TRBJ2-7, is as follows: EPEVTQTPSHQVTQMGQEVILRCVPISNHLYFYWYRQILGQKVEFLVSFYNNEISEKSEIFDDQFSVERPDGSNFTLKIRSTKLEDSAMYFCASLQGVVVYEQYFGPGTRLTVT.

The chain recombines TRBV28 with TRBJ2-2; TRBD2 matches 9 bases. Germline-derived CDR1 and CDR2 are MDHEN and SYDVKM. V shed 5 bases and J 9 bases; nucleotides not matched to a gene: 7. The CDR3 consists of 14 residues. CDR3 sequence reads: CASSRRGGRRELFF. The CDR3, as DNA: TGTGCCAGCAGTCGGCGGGGGGGCCGCCGGGAGCTGTTTTTT.

CDR3 sequence reads: CASSLYEQGRGEQYF. CDR3 nucleotide sequence: TGTGCCAGCAGTTTATACGAACAGGGTAGGGGCGAGCAGTACTTC. The V call is TRBV28, the J call TRBJ2-7, with D possibly TRBD1 on 6 matching bases. The V end was cut by 1 base, the J end by 6 bases, with 16 bases between. In germline, CDR1 is MDHEN, CDR2 SYDVKM. This CDR3 comprises 15 residues.

The J gene is TRBJ2-1, the V gene TRBV5-4, with 10 bases lining up with TRBD1. This CDR3 is built from 15 residues. CDR1 and CDR2 from the germline V gene are SGHNT and YYREEE (reference sequence). Unmatched junction bases numbered 2, after V lost 0 bases and J lost 5 bases. The CDR3 sequence is CASSLGGTGDNEQFF. The CDR3 nucleotides are TGTGCCAGCAGCTTGGGTGGGACAGGGGACAATGAGCAGTTCTTC. Using reference TRBV5-4 and TRBJ2-1 for the parts outside the CDR3, the full variable domain is ETGVTQSPTHLIKTRGQQVTLRCSSQSGHNTVSWYQQALGQGPQFIFQYYREEENGRGNFPPRFSGLQFPNYSSELNVNALELDDSALYLCASSLGGTGDNEQFFGPGTRLTVL.

The chain couples TRBV10-3 to TRBJ1-2; 7 bases line up with TRBD1. Unmatched junction bases numbered 1, after V lost 6 bases and J lost 0 bases. This CDR3 is built from 13 residues. Looked up from germline, CDR1 is ENHRY and CDR2 is SYGVKD. The CDR3 coding sequence is TGTGCCATCAGCAGGGGGTCTAACTATGGCTACACCTTC. This codes for CAISRGSNYGYTF.

The chain couples TRBV3-1 (or the pseudogene TRBV3-2) to TRBJ2-2, with D possibly TRBD2 on 6 matching bases. Germline CDR1 and CDR2: LGHDT and YNNKEL (reference sequence). The CDR3 has 15 amino acids. Trimming took off 8 bases at V and 5 bases at J, with 18 bases between the two ends. CDR3 loop: CASGRPLRVTGELFF. As DNA, the CDR3 is TGTGCCAGCGGGAGGCCTTTAAGGGTTACCGGGGAGCTGTTTTTT.

This chain joins TRBV7-9 and TRBJ2-2; D not resolved. Trimming stripped 1 base from V and 1 base from J, with 4 bases between. Germline assignment: CDR1 SEHNR and CDR2 FQNEAQ (reference sequence). This CDR3 contains 14 residues. CDR3 amino acids: CASSLGRNTGELFF. CDR3 DNA: TGTGCCAGCAGCTTAGGTCGGAACACCGGGGAGCTGTTTTTT.

The rearrangement links TRBV7-8 to TRBJ2-3; 11 bases map to TRBD2. The CDR3 contains 16 residues. Unmatched junction bases numbered 7, after V lost 2 bases and J lost 6 bases. The V gene's germline CDR1 is SGHVS and CDR2 FQNEAQ. CDR3 sequence reads: CASSLTSGSLGDTQYF. The DNA of the CDR3 is TGTGCCAGCAGCTTAACTAGCGGGAGCCTCGGTGATACGCAGTATTTT. The complete variable domain, with remaining parts taken from reference TRBV7-8 and TRBJ2-3, reads GAGVSQSPRYKVAKRGQDVALRCDPISGHVSLFWYQQALGQGPEFLTYFQNEAQLDKSGLPSDRFFAERPEGSVSTLKIQRTQQEDSAVYLCASSLTSGSLGDTQYFGPGTRLTVL.

The chain is built from TRBV7-8 and TRBJ1-1, with D perhaps TRBD1 (5 bases). V lost 5 bases, J lost 11 bases, and 18 bases lay in between. From germline, CDR1 is SGHVS and CDR2 FQNEAQ. The CDR3 contains 13 residues. As DNA, the CDR3 is TGTGCCAGCAGCATACAGGTCTCTTCGAGCGCTTTCTTT. Translation: CASSIQVSSSAFF.

The CDR3 sequence is CASSLPLSGTGNEKLFF. In nucleotides, the CDR3 is TGTGCCAGCAGCTTACCATTATCCGGGACAGGGAATGAAAAACTGTTTTTT. This chain joins TRBV7-9 and TRBJ1-4, with 9 nucleotides matching TRBD1. V gave up 2 bases and J gave up 5 bases; unmatched junction bases: 9. CDR1 SEHNR and CDR2 FQNEAQ come from the germline V gene (reference sequence). The CDR3 has 17 amino acids.

V and J are TRBV6-6 and TRBJ1-5, with D uncertain. V lost 5 bases, J lost 3 bases, and 11 bases lay in between. This CDR3 spans 14 amino acids. Germline values: CDR1 MNHNY, CDR2 SVGAGI (reference sequence). For the CDR3, the DNA is TGTGCCAGCAGTCAAGCGGCAGTCAATCAGCCCCAGCATTTT. Translated: CASSQAAVNQPQHF.